This TCR beta chain was recorded in a study of OX40 agonist ivuxolimab in advanced cancers. Overall study: In this trial design, patients received ivuxolimab intravenously at 0.01 to 10 mg/kg every 2 weeks. General study results and limits: Fewer expanded clones were found on average in CD4+ than in CD8+ T cells. Clonal expansion in partial responders at 0.1-3.0 mg/kg ranked among the lowest. Within 6 weeks, CD4+ and CD8+ blood T cells expanded clonally at 0.1 to 3.0 mg/kg.

This clone was observed a few times. As yet, its antigen is unknown. TCRdb's table, derived via immunoSEQ multiplex PCR, lists solely in-frame clones and lacks some. The data contain over 40,000 clones, approximately 80% of them singletons. In germline, CDR1 is SGHRS, CDR2 YFSETQ. The CDR3 length is 16 residues. With V trimmed by 1 base and J by 8 bases, 12 bases remained unmatched. The receptor's source is an adult with an advanced solid tumor such as melanoma, head and neck, liver or kidney cancer. This chain links TRBV5-1 with TRBJ2-1; 7 positions match TRBD1. Specimen: CD4+ or CD8+ T cells sorted from blood, collected in a trial of the OX40 agonist ivuxolimab. CDR3 residues: CASSLTAAPTGDEQFF. The CDR3 nucleotides read TGCGCCAGCAGCTTGACAGCTGCGCCCACAGGGGATGAGCAGTTCTTC.